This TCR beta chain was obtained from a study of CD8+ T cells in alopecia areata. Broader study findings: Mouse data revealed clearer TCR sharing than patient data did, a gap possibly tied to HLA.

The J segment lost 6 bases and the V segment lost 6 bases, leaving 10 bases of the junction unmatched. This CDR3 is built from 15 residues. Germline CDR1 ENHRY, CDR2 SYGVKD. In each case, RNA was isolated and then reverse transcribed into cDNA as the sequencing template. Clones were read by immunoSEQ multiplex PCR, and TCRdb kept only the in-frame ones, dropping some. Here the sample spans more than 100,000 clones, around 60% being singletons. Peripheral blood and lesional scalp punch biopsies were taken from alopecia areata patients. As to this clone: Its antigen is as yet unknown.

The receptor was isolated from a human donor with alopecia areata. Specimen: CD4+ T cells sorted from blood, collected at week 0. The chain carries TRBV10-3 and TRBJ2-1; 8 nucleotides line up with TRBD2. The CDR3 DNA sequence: TGTGCCATCAGGACCACGGGACTAGGTGCCAATGAGCAGTTCTTC. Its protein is CAIRTTGLGANEQFF.